The 23 T cell receptor beta chains presented below share a single source sample, sequenced in a study of blood T cells in healthy people across ages. A sample-barcoded 5' primer and a J-beta primer mix were used in a second PCR of roughly 7 to 11 cycles. TCRdb re-derived calls from the 5' RACE reads in MiXCR, one entry per CDR3 protein. Among about 1,400,000 distinct CDR3 sequences listed, around 55% were seen once. Sequenced material: blood. Receptors originate from a man younger than 30 in good health.

The chain combines TRBV7-2 with TRBJ2-4; TRBD1 might be the D (6 bases). The CDR3 contains 13 residues. With 4 bases removed from V and 13 bases from J, the gap between germline ends came to 17 bases. Germline CDR1 SGHTA, CDR2 FQGNSA. CDR3 in DNA: TGTGCCAGCAGCTCCCCAGGGGAGATTTTACAGTACTTC. Amino acids: CASSSPGEILQYF.

This sequence joins TRBV28 and TRBJ2-5, with D perhaps given as TRBD1 or TRBD2 (6 bases each). This CDR3 is built from 15 residues. V dropped 6 bases and J dropped 1 base, with 15 bases sitting between them. Germline assignment: CDR1 MDHEN and CDR2 SYDVKM. This chain's CDR3 is CASSLGGGGQETQYF. CDR3 bases: TGTGCCAGCAGCCTAGGAGGGGGTGGCCAAGAGACCCAGTACTTC.

The CDR3 coding sequence is TGTGCCACCAGCCCCTTGAGGGATCACGAAGCTTTCTTT. This translates into CATSPLRDHEAFF. The chain links TRBV15 to TRBJ1-1; D not certain. V was shortened by 5 bases and J by 8 bases, with 15 bases between the two germline ends. The CDR3 covers 13 residues. The germline CDR1 and CDR2 sequences are LNHNV and YYDKDF (reference sequence).

About this clonotype itself: Sequence at one end of the junction differs from germline and may be a read error. The chain's CDR3 is CAGSYASNYGYTF. The DNA for the CDR3 is TGTGCCGGCAGTTACGCGAGTAACTATGGCTACACCTTC. This sequence joins TRBV6-5 and TRBJ1-2; no clear D. The CDR3 is 13 residues long. Germline V CDR1 and CDR2: MNHEY, SVGAGI.

J is TRBJ1-6 and V is TRBV25-1; no firm D call. The CDR3 covers 15 residues. The ends were cut back, 1 base at V and 1 base at J, with 5 bases in the middle. Germline V gene sequence: CDR1 MGHDK, CDR2 SYGVNS. CDR3 nucleotide sequence: TGTGCCAGCAGTGAATCAGCATCCTATAATTCACCCCTCCACTTT. This encodes CASSESASYNSPLHF.

The J gene is TRBJ2-3, the V gene TRBV20-1; D tentatively reads TRBD1 or TRBD2 (5 bases each). The V gene lost 5 bases and the J gene lost 7 bases, with 19 bases spanning the gap. CDR1 DFQATT and CDR2 SNEGSKA come from the germline V gene (reference sequence). This CDR3 comprises 14 residues. The DNA of the CDR3 is TGCAGTGCTCCCGGGGCAGATTCCCAACATACGCAGTATTTT. Translated: CSAPGADSQHTQYF.

The chain recombines TRBV7-9 with TRBJ2-7; D not resolved. V shed 2 bases and J shed 1 base, with 12 bases lying between them. In germline, CDR1 is SEHNR, CDR2 FQNEAQ (reference sequence). CDR3 length equals 15 residues. The CDR3 here is CASSLKTAPSYEQYF. The CDR3 nucleotides are TGTGCCAGCAGCTTAAAGACGGCCCCTTCCTACGAGCAGTACTTC.

The rearrangement uses TRBV5-6 and TRBJ1-5; TRBD1 might be the D (5 bases). V was cut by 3 bases and J by 7 bases, with 11 bases left in between. There are 13 residues in the CDR3. Germline V gene data show CDR1 as SGHDT and CDR2 as YYEEEE. The CDR3 loop reads CASSSAGSQPQHF. The CDR3 coding sequence is TGTGCCAGCAGCTCTGCAGGGTCGCAGCCCCAGCATTTT.

The gene calls are TRBV20-1 and TRBJ2-3; perhaps TRBD2 as D (5 bases). The CDR3 has 14 amino acids. Germline V lookup: CDR1 DFQATT, CDR2 SNEGSKA (reference sequence). Deletions cut 8 bases from V and 0 bases from J, with 15 bases between. For the CDR3, the DNA is TGCAGTTGGATGCCGGGGTATAGCACAGATACGCAGTATTTT. As protein: CSWMPGYSTDTQYF.

This clonotype has more than one count but fewer than ten. The chain links TRBV4-3 to TRBJ2-3; D not resolved. Germline V gene lookup returns CDR1 LGHNA and CDR2 YSLEER. V dropped 1 base and J dropped 2 bases, with 10 bases sitting between them. The CDR3 has 15 residues. The CDR3: CASSQVLSTTDTQYF. The CDR3 bases are TGCGCCAGCAGCCAAGTATTAAGTACCACAGATACGCAGTATTTT.

The V call is TRBV30, the J call TRBJ1-1; 9 bases are shared with TRBD1. Germline CDR1 and CDR2: GTSNPN and SVGIG (reference sequence). The CDR3 spans 14 residues. After removal of 5 bases from V and 10 bases from J, the junction contained 14 bases not matched to a gene. CDR3 in DNA: TGTGCCTGGGAAACGGGACAGGGTATTGTAGGAGCTTTCTTT. Amino acids: CAWETGQGIVGAFF.

The chain has TRBV20-1 and TRBJ1-6, with D unclear. Germline V lookup: CDR1 DFQATT, CDR2 SNEGSKA (reference sequence). The CDR3 contains 12 residues. CDR3 DNA sequence: TGCTGCGTCGGCTCCTATAATTCACCCCTCCACTTT. Translation gives CCVGSYNSPLHF.

The chain joins TRBV2 to TRBJ2-5; weak D call: TRBD2 (6 bases). The CDR3 extends over 14 amino acids. Germline CDR1 and CDR2: SNHLY and FYNNEI. With 8 bases removed from V and 2 bases from J, the gap between germline ends came to 15 bases. The CDR3 reads CASGGTALQETQYF. In DNA form, the CDR3 reads TGTGCCAGCGGGGGGACCGCGTTACAAGAGACCCAGTACTTC.

The chain joins TRBV7-9 to TRBJ2-1, with D possibly being TRBD2 (6 bases). CDR3 size: 16 residues. The germline CDR1 and CDR2 sequences are SEHNR and FQNEAQ (reference sequence). The V and J ends lost 4 bases and 6 bases respectively, with 19 bases between them. CDR3 sequence (DNA): TGTGCCAGCAGCTCCAACTTCCGGGACTTCGCCAATGAGCAGTTCTTC. This gives the protein CASSSNFRDFANEQFF.

This clonotype was detected only a few times. The V call is TRBV20-1, the J call TRBJ2-1; 11 bases are shared with TRBD2. This CDR3 has 15 amino acids. Germline V gene sequence: CDR1 DFQATT, CDR2 SNEGSKA (reference sequence). CDR3 protein: CSDSSGGNFYNEQFF. The CDR3, as DNA: TGCAGCGACTCTAGCGGGGGGAATTTCTACAATGAGCAGTTCTTC.

This clonotype was counted between two and nine times. V and J are TRBV27 and TRBJ2-1; TRBD1 is a possible D gene (6 bases). V dropped 2 bases and J dropped 0 bases, with 8 bases sitting between them. CDR3 length equals 15 residues. Germline V gives CDR1 MNHEY, CDR2 SMNVEV (reference sequence). CDR3 sequence: CASSLGQLSYNEQFF. In nucleotides, the CDR3 is TGTGCCAGCAGTTTAGGACAGCTCTCCTACAATGAGCAGTTCTTC.

For the CDR3, the DNA is TGCAGCGTGGACGGGTCCCCCAACAATGAGCAGTTCTTC. Its protein is CSVDGSPNNEQFF. This chain joins TRBV29-1 and TRBJ2-1, with D hard to call. The CDR3 runs 13 residues. Germline assignment: CDR1 SQVTM and CDR2 ANQGSEA. V shed 6 bases and J shed 5 bases, with 14 bases lying between them.

The rearrangement joins TRBV6-6 to TRBJ2-1; D is undetermined. Trimming stripped 0 bases from V and 4 bases from J, with 13 bases between. From germline, CDR1 is MNHNY and CDR2 SVGAGI (reference sequence). This CDR3 has 16 residues. The CDR3 reads CASSYSVLEGYNEQFF. For the CDR3, the DNA is TGTGCCAGCAGTTACTCGGTTCTAGAAGGGTACAATGAGCAGTTCTTC.

This rearrangement joins TRBV4-3 to TRBJ2-6, with D maybe TRBD1 (6 bases). V was shortened by 3 bases and J by 4 bases, with 16 bases between the two germline ends. CDR3 length: 17 amino acids. Germline V gene lookup returns CDR1 LGHNA and CDR2 YSLEER. CDR3 sequence: CASSHLSMGAGANVLTF. CDR3 sequence (DNA): TGCGCCAGCAGCCACCTGAGTATGGGGGCCGGGGCCAACGTCCTGACTTTC.

The genes are TRBV4-1 and TRBJ2-3; 10 bases fit TRBD1. The CDR3 totals 14 residues. V lost 2 bases and J lost 7; bases outside the gene matches: 3. Germline lookup yields CDR1 MGHRA and CDR2 YSYEKL. The CDR3 is CASSQMDRGNTQYF. CDR3 coding DNA: TGCGCCAGCAGCCAAATGGACAGGGGGAATACGCAGTATTTT.

DNA for the CDR3: TGCGCCAGCAGCGCCGATGCGGCGAACACTGAAGCTTTCTTT. The encoded protein is CASSADAANTEAFF. The chain links TRBV5-1 to TRBJ1-1; D gene uncertain. The length of the CDR3 is 14 residues. Germline CDR1 and CDR2: SGHRS and YFSETQ. V lost 4 bases, J lost 1 base, and 11 bases lay in between.

The gene calls are TRBV27 and TRBJ2-2, with 9 bases aligning to TRBD1. The length of the CDR3 is 16 residues. V shed 4 bases and J 5 bases; nucleotides not matched to a gene: 8. The germline CDR1 and CDR2 sequences are MNHEY and SMNVEV (reference sequence). The CDR3 region is CASSSVDRGGTGELFF. CDR3 DNA: TGTGCCAGCAGTTCAGTCGACAGGGGGGGTACCGGGGAGCTGTTTTTT.

Turning to this clonotype: A read error may produce the germline difference seen at one junction end. The rearrangement links TRBV20-1 to TRBJ2-5; 9 bases fit TRBD2. The CDR3 covers 15 residues. CDR1 is DFQATT and CDR2 is SNEGSKA in the germline V gene (reference sequence). CDR3 sequence (DNA): TGCAGTGCCAGAGAACCTAGCGGGGTCCAAGAGACCCAGTACTTC. This translates into CSAREPSGVQETQYF.